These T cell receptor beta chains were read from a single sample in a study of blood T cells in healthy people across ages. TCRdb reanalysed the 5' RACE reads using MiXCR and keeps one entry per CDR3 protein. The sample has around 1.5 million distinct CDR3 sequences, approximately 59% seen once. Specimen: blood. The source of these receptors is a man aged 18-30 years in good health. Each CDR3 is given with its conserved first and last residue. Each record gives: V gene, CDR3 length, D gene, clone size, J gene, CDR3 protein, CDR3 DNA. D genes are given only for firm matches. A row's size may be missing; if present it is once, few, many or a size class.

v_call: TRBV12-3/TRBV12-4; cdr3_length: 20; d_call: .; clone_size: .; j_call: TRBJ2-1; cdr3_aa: CASSPLSPVQKSQSYNEQFF; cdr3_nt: TGTGCCAGCAGCCCACTATCGCCGGTACAGAAGTCCCAATCCTACAATGAGCAGTTCTTC
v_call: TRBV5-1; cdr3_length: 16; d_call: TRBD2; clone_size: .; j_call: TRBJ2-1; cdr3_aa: CVSSLAASGRVNEQFF; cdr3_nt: TGCGTCAGCAGCTTGGCCGCTAGCGGGAGGGTTAATGAGCAGTTCTTC
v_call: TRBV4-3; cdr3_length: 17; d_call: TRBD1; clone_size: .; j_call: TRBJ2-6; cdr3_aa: CASSKGQVNSGANVLTF; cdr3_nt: TGCGCCAGCAGCAAGGGACAGGTCAACTCTGGGGCCAACGTCCTGACTTTC
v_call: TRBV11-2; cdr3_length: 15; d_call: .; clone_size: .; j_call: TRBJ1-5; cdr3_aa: CASSLAGLRNQPQHF; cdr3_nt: TGTGCCAGCAGCTTAGCCGGTCTCCGCAATCAGCCCCAGCATTTT
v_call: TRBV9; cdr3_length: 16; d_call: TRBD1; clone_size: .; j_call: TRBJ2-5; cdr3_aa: CASSVGQGATQETQYF; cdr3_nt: TGTGCCAGCAGCGTCGGACAGGGGGCTACCCAAGAGACCCAGTACTTC
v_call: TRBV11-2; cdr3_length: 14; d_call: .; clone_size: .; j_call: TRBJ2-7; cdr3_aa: CASSRRDASYEQYF; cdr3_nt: TGTGCCAGCAGTCGCCGGGACGCGAGCTACGAGCAGTACTTC
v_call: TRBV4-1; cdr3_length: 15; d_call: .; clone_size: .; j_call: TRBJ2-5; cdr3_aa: CASSQEIYLWETQYF; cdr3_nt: TGCGCCAGCAGCCAAGAGATCTACTTGTGGGAGACCCAGTACTTC
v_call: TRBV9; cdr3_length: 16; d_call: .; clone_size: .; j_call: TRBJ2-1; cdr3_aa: CASSVAQLALLGEQFF; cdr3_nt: TGTGCCAGCAGCGTAGCCCAATTAGCGCTGTTAGGTGAGCAGTTCTTC
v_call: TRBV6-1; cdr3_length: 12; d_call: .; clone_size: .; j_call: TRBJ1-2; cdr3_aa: CASSVVENGYTF; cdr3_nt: TGTGCCAGCAGTGTGGTAGAGAATGGCTACACCTTC
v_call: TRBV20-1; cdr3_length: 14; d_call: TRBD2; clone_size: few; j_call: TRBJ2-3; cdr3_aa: CSANSGGATDTQYF; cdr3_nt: TGCAGTGCTAATAGCGGGGGGGCGACAGATACGCAGTATTTT
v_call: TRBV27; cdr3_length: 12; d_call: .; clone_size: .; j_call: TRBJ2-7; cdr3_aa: CASSARDSEQYF; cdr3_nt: TGTGCCAGCAGTGCCAGGGATAGTGAGCAGTACTTC
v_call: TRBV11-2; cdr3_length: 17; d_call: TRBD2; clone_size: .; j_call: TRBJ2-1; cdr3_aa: CASSFLGGSGFYNEQFF; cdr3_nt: TGTGCCAGCAGCTTCTTGGGGGGTAGCGGGTTCTACAATGAGCAGTTCTTC
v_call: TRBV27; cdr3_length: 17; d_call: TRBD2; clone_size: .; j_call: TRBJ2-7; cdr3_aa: CASSPARPVRDYNEQYF; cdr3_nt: TGTGCCAGCAGTCCCGCCCGACCTGTACGGGACTACAATGAGCAGTACTTC
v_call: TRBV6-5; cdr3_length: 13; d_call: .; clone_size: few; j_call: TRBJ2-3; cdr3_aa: CASGLPGTDTQYF; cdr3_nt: TGTGCCAGCGGATTACCCGGGACAGATACGCAGTATTTT